This entry concerns a single T cell receptor beta chain. These data come from a study of shared T cell receptors in the human thymus. Germline V CDR1 and CDR2: LGHNA, YSLEER. The CDR3 contains 19 residues. The ends were cut back, 0 bases at V and 4 bases at J, with 24 bases in the middle. Measured with immunoSEQ multiplex PCR; TCRdb has only the in-frame clones, and not every one. The table records 700,000 or so clones, approximately 83% of them present only once. Another study also made use of these data, one on human thymus T cells. That paper adds: The thymus was resected at corrective cardiac surgery. Thymic and blood repertoires appeared to show biased V and J gene usage. Among unrelated individuals, related research reported thymic repertoires that overlapped highly.

V is TRBV4-3 and J is TRBJ1-2; unclear D gene. Sequencing was performed on thymocytes. This clonotype originated in a girl less than two years old with a congenital heart defect. This CDR3 reads CASSQDVLLAHSLIYGYTF. The CDR3 DNA follows: TGCGCCAGCAGCCAAGATGTATTATTGGCCCACAGCCTCATCTATGGCTACACCTTC.